The rows below give T cell receptor beta chains drawn from one sample of a study of radiation and T cells in renal cell carcinoma. Generated by immunoSEQ multiplex PCR, the TCRdb table keeps only in-frame clones and is missing some. The sample consists of roughly 100,000 clones, approximately 86% of them appearing once. The sequencing used blood, collected from a patient whose treatment included radiotherapy and nephrectomy. The receptors stem from a man aged 45-65 years with renal cell carcinoma. Both conserved end residues are part of each CDR3. The D gene is left open where the match is weak. Clone size is not always given. Where it is, it says once, few, many or a class for expanded clones.

d_call clone_size j_call v_call cdr3_aa cdr3_nt
TRBD1 - TRBJ2-7 TRBV6-6 CASRTDRGLSRMYF TGTGCCAGCAGAACGGACAGGGGCCTTTCTCGGATGTACTTC
- - TRBJ2-3 TRBV15 CATSSPQFATTQYF TGTGCCACCAGCAGCCCTCAGTTTGCAACTACGCAGTATTTT
- - TRBJ2-3 TRBV11-2 CASSYRTDTQYF TGTGCCAGCAGCTACAGGACAGATACGCAGTATTTT
- - TRBJ1-6 TRBV9 CASSQLGPRNPISPLHF TGTGCCAGCAGCCAGTTGGGTCCCAGGAATCCTATCTCACCCCTCCACTTT
- few TRBJ1-1 TRBV19 CASSNYPRGASEAFF TGTGCCAGTAGTAATTACCCCCGGGGGGCCTCTGAAGCTTTCTTT
TRBD2 - TRBJ2-7 TRBV6-6 CASSTISGGYEQYF TGTGCCAGCAGTACCATTTCGGGGGGCTACGAGCAGTACTTC
TRBD2 - TRBJ2-2 TRBV5-4 CASSLVLAGGNTGELFF TGTGCCAGCAGCTTGGTGCTAGCGGGAGGGAACACCGGGGAGCTGTTTTTT
TRBD1 - TRBJ1-4 TRBV6-6 CASSKIQGAINEKLFF TGTGCCAGCAGTAAAATACAGGGGGCAATTAATGAAAAACTGTTTTTT
- - TRBJ1-6 TRBV7-2 CASSPGGPANSPLHF TGTGCCAGCAGCCCAGGCGGGCCCGCAAATTCACCCCTCCACTTT
- - TRBJ1-6 TRBV19 CASNVAGNSPLHF TGTGCCAGTAATGTGGCAGGAAACTCACCCCTCCACTTT
TRBD2 - TRBJ2-7 TRBV5-4 CASSPSGGSQTEQYF TGTGCCAGCAGCCCGAGCGGGGGGTCTCAAACCGAGCAGTACTTC
TRBD2 - TRBJ2-1 TRBV2 CASSDLRGLAANNEQFF TGTGCCAGCAGTGATCTCCGGGGACTAGCGGCAAACAATGAGCAGTTCTTC
- - TRBJ1-4 TRBV5-1 CASSKRLAGEATNEKLFF TGCGCCAGCAGCAAGAGGCTAGCGGGGGAAGCAACTAATGAAAAACTGTTTTTT
- - TRBJ1-4 TRBV19 CASSTGWGKLFF TGTGCCAGTAGTACAGGGTGGGGAAAACTGTTTTTT
- - TRBJ2-5 TRBV12-2 CASRPDGQETQYF TGTGCAAGTCGTCCTGACGGCCAAGAGACCCAGTACTTC
- - TRBJ1-4 TRBV12-5 CASGLSATNEKLFF TGTGCTAGTGGTTTATCTGCAACTAATGAAAAACTGTTTTTT
TRBD1 - TRBJ2-3 TRBV2 CASSLQGDTQYF TGTGCCAGCAGCCTACAGGGGGATACGCAGTATTTT
TRBD2 - TRBJ2-3 TRBV18 CASSELAGGQADTQYF TGTGCCAGCTCGGAACTAGCGGGGGGGCAAGCAGATACGCAGTATTTT
- - TRBJ2-2 TRBV5-6 CASSLGGSGNTGELFF TGTGCCAGCAGCTTGGGAGGTAGCGGGAACACCGGGGAGCTGTTTTTT
- - TRBJ1-4 TRBV5-4 CASSLGGATNEKLFF TGTGCCAGCAGCTTGGGTGGGGCAACTAATGAAAAACTGTTTTTT
- - TRBJ2-7 TRBV25-1 CASSERSYEQYF TGTGCCAGCAGTGAACGGTCCTACGAGCAGTACTTC
- once TRBJ1-2 TRBV27 CASSLGGYSDGYTF TGTGCCAGCAGTTTGGGAGGGTACTCTGATGGCTACACCTTC
- - TRBJ1-3 TRBV14 CASSPRRNYSGNTIYF TGTGCCAGCAGCCCTCGACGGAATTACTCTGGAAACACCATATATTTT
TRBD2 - TRBJ2-2 TRBV7-6 CASSLQLAGGTGELFF TGTGCCAGCAGCTTGCAACTAGCGGGGGGTACCGGGGAGCTGTTTTTT
- - TRBJ1-1 TRBV5-1 CASSLYRVNTEAFF TGCGCCAGCAGCCTGTACAGGGTGAACACTGAAGCTTTCTTT
TRBD1 - TRBJ2-7 TRBV10-3 CAARSATGAVSEQYF TGTGCCGCCAGGTCGGCTACAGGGGCCGTTTCCGAGCAGTACTTC
TRBD1 - TRBJ2-3 TRBV18 CASSPLGQGVNTQYF TGTGCCAGCTCCCCCTTGGGACAGGGGGTAAATACGCAGTATTTT
- - TRBJ2-7 TRBV7-9 CASSLGLVNYEQYF TGTGCCAGCAGCTTAGGACTAGTAAACTACGAGCAGTACTTC
- few TRBJ1-1 TRBV30 CAWSGGGYGTEAFF TGTGCCTGGAGTGGGGGGGGCTACGGCACTGAAGCTTTCTTT
- - TRBJ1-3 TRBV6-6 CASRKDSFGSGNTIYF TGTGCCAGCAGAAAGGACTCTTTTGGCTCTGGAAACACCATATATTTT
- - TRBJ2-7 TRBV25-1 CASRGYGNEQYF TGTGCCAGCCGGGGGTACGGAAACGAGCAGTACTTC
TRBD1 few TRBJ1-6 TRBV2 CASRDFRDRGSPLHF TGTGCCAGCAGAGATTTCCGGGACAGGGGTTCACCCCTCCACTTT
TRBD1 - TRBJ1-1 TRBV5-1 CASSLITGAFNTEAFF TGCGCCAGCAGCTTGATCACAGGGGCCTTTAACACTGAAGCTTTCTTT
- - TRBJ2-7 TRBV7-2 CASSLGRGSALPYEQYF TGTGCCAGCAGCTTAGGGAGGGGGAGTGCTCTCCCCTACGAGCAGTACTTC
TRBD2 once TRBJ2-1 TRBV6-5 CASSGTSGRNEQFF TGTGCCAGCAGTGGGACTAGCGGGAGGAATGAGCAGTTCTTC
TRBD1 - TRBJ1-3 TRBV10-3 CAISGMRTGLSGNTIYF TGTGCCATCAGTGGGATGAGGACAGGGCTCTCTGGAAACACCATATATTTT
- - TRBJ2-1 TRBV29-1 CSVVGGAYNEQFF TGCAGCGTTGTCGGGGGCGCATATAATGAGCAGTTCTTC
- - TRBJ2-3 TRBV9 CASSVGGGSTDTQYF TGTGCCAGCAGCGTAGGCGGCGGATCCACAGATACGCAGTATTTT
TRBD2 once TRBJ2-5 TRBV6-1 CASRALAGGETQYF TGTGCCAGCAGAGCTCTAGCGGGGGGGGAGACCCAGTACTTC
- - TRBJ1-5 TRBV19 CASSIDAVVINQPQHF TGTGCCAGTAGTATAGATGCGGTAGTGATCAATCAGCCCCAGCATTTT
- - TRBJ1-1 TRBV28 CASSSVGRPMNTEAFF TGTGCCAGCAGTTCCGTTGGCAGACCTATGAACACTGAAGCTTTCTTT
- - TRBJ2-7 TRBV20-1 CSALQGSEQYF TGCAGTGCTCTCCAGGGATCCGAGCAGTACTTC
TRBD2 - TRBJ2-3 TRBV7-2 CASADSGGPLDTQYF TGTGCCAGCGCAGACTCGGGGGGGCCTTTGGATACGCAGTATTTT
TRBD2 - TRBJ2-1 TRBV5-1 CASSSGTSGTSSQFF TGCGCCAGCAGCTCCGGGACTAGCGGGACTAGCTCGCAGTTCTTC
TRBD1 - TRBJ2-4 TRBV29-1 CSVELGQGENIQYF TGCAGCGTTGAACTAGGACAGGGCGAAAACATTCAGTACTTC
- - TRBJ2-1 TRBV29-1 CSVTRDLYNEQFF TGCAGCGTTACCCGGGATCTATACAATGAGCAGTTCTTC
TRBD2 - TRBJ2-3 TRBV18 CASSPMLADTDTQYF TGTGCCAGCTCACCAATGCTAGCGGACACAGATACGCAGTATTTT
TRBD2 - TRBJ2-1 TRBV5-1 CASSLIPGGPDSQFF TGCGCCAGCAGCTTGATTCCGGGGGGGCCCGACTCGCAGTTCTTC
- - TRBJ1-1 TRBV2 CASRDQGSTEAFF TGTGCCAGCAGGGACCAGGGGAGCACTGAAGCTTTCTTT
TRBD1 - TRBJ1-4 TRBV7-9 CASSSYGTGDEKLFF TGTGCCAGCAGCTCGTACGGGACAGGGGATGAAAAACTGTTTTTT
- - TRBJ2-3 TRBV29-1 CSVEGGGRDTQYF TGCAGCGTTGAAGGGGGCGGCCGGGATACGCAGTATTTT
TRBD1 - TRBJ1-5 TRBV9 CASSFRDRGTDQPQHF TGTGCCAGCAGCTTCCGGGACAGGGGGACGGATCAGCCCCAGCATTTT
- - TRBJ2-1 TRBV7-3 CASSRNNALLSEQFF TGTGCCAGCAGCCGGAATAACGCGCTACTATCTGAGCAGTTCTTC